This is a list of T cell receptor beta chains from one sample in a study of blood T cell repertoires in COVID-19. Assay used: immunoSEQ multiplex PCR; TCRdb lists only in-frame clones, some missing. The sample lists about 230,000 clones; 80% to 90% were seen once. The sample consisted of peripheral blood. The receptors were gathered from a woman older than 75 with COVID-19, enrolled during active disease. The CDR3 runs from the conserved cysteine through the conserved F or W. The order of the fields is V gene, D gene, clone size, CDR3 length, J gene, CDR3 protein, CDR3 DNA. A D gene is named only where the DNA matches it firmly. Expanded clones get a size class; other rows say once, few or many, or leave the size out.

TRBV5-6	TRBD1	.	15	TRBJ1-2	CASSLGDREFYGYTF	TGTGCCAGCAGCTTGGGGGACAGGGAGTTTTATGGCTACACCTTC
TRBV5-4	.	.	16	TRBJ1-4	CASSYADGGMYEKLFF	TGTGCCAGCAGCTACGCCGATGGGGGGATGTACGAAAAACTGTTTTTT
TRBV29-1	TRBD1	.	15	TRBJ1-2	CSVDRPGTGVYGYTF	TGCAGCGTTGACCGTCCCGGGACAGGGGTCTATGGCTACACCTTC
TRBV30	.	.	15	TRBJ1-2	CAIPGRGGSNYGYTF	TGTGCCATCCCCGGGAGGGGAGGATCTAACTATGGCTACACCTTC
TRBV11-2	.	few	16	TRBJ2-7	CASRVGGRGFTYEQYF	TGTGCCAGCAGAGTAGGGGGGCGGGGGTTTACCTACGAGCAGTACTTC
TRBV10-2	.	.	16	TRBJ1-5	CASSELNRAGGQPQHF	TGCGCCAGCAGTGAGTTGAACAGGGCGGGGGGTCAGCCCCAGCATTTT
TRBV10-2	TRBD1	.	14	TRBJ1-4	CASRETGVYEKLFF	TGCGCCAGCAGAGAGACAGGGGTATACGAAAAACTGTTTTTT
TRBV4-1	.	.	15	TRBJ1-5	CASSQDQSGAQPQHF	TGCGCCAGCAGCCAAGATCAGAGCGGTGCCCAGCCCCAGCATTTT
TRBV6-5	.	.	15	TRBJ2-2	CASSYGQGLTGELFF	TGTGCCAGCAGTTATGGTCAGGGTTTAACCGGGGAGCTGTTTTTT
TRBV28	.	.	15	TRBJ2-1	CASRHGRSSYNEQFF	TGTGCCAGCAGGCATGGTAGATCCTCCTACAATGAGCAGTTCTTC
TRBV7-3	TRBD2	.	15	TRBJ2-1	CASSLTWGGWNEQFF	TGTGCCAGCAGCTTAACTTGGGGGGGTTGGAATGAGCAGTTCTTC
TRBV30	TRBD1	few	13	TRBJ1-5	CAWRGQGNQPQHF	TGTGCCTGGAGAGGACAGGGAAATCAGCCCCAGCATTTT
TRBV30	TRBD2	once	15	TRBJ2-2	CAWRPAGGNTGELFF	TGTGCCTGGAGGCCAGCGGGAGGGAACACCGGGGAGCTGTTTTTT
TRBV12-1	.	once	15	TRBJ2-1	CASSYTGGPFNEQFF	TGTGCCAGCAGCTACACAGGGGGACCCTTCAATGAGCAGTTCTTC
TRBV19	TRBD2	.	17	TRBJ2-3	CASTPKSGGPRTDTQYF	TGTGCCAGTACTCCAAAGAGCGGGGGACCCAGGACAGATACGCAGTATTTT
TRBV21-1	.	.	15	TRBJ1-6	CASSPHRDRAPPLHF	TGTGCCAGCAGCCCCCACCGGGACAGGGCGCCACCCCTCCACTTT
TRBV2	.	.	13	TRBJ1-5	CATGVNSNQPQHF	TGTGCCACAGGGGTTAATAGCAATCAGCCCCAGCATTTT
TRBV20-1	.	.	15	TRBJ1-6	CSASPGSSYNSPLHF	TGCAGTGCTAGTCCGGGAAGCTCCTATAATTCACCCCTCCACTTT
TRBV5-1	.	.	13	TRBJ1-2	CASSQRSNYGYTF	TGCGCCAGCAGCCAACGGTCTAACTATGGCTACACCTTC
TRBV27	TRBD2	.	15	TRBJ2-1	CASLPRLAAYNEQFF	TGTGCCAGCCTCCCTCGACTAGCGGCCTACAATGAGCAGTTCTTC
TRBV18	.	.	14	TRBJ2-5	CASSPRELQETQYF	TGTGCCAGCTCACCACGGGAGCTCCAAGAGACCCAGTACTTC
TRBV25-1	.	.	18	TRBJ1-3	CASSVYPGTLSSGNTIYF	TGTGCCAGCAGTGTGTATCCCGGGACACTATCCTCTGGAAACACCATATATTTT
TRBV6-2/TRBV6-3	.	.	14	TRBJ2-2	CASSYSGSSRELFF	TGTGCCAGCAGTTACTCCGGTTCGTCACGGGAGCTGTTTTTT
TRBV4-1	.	.	16	TRBJ1-2	CASSQGGSGDTGGYTF	TGCGCCAGCAGCCAGGGGGGGTCAGGGGATACCGGTGGCTACACCTTC
TRBV4-2	.	.	16	TRBJ2-3	CASSQEGPRGGDTQYF	TGTGCCAGCAGCCAAGAAGGTCCCCGGGGTGGTGATACGCAGTATTTT
TRBV10-3	TRBD1	.	14	TRBJ1-2	CAISPGQGNYGYTF	TGTGCCATCAGTCCTGGACAGGGTAACTATGGCTACACCTTC
TRBV7-2	.	.	14	TRBJ2-3	CASSLASSTDTQYF	TGTGCCAGCAGCTTAGCCTCGAGCACAGATACGCAGTATTTT
TRBV6-5	.	.	12	TRBJ2-1	CASMTQVYEQFF	TGTGCCAGCATGACCCAGGTCTATGAGCAGTTCTTC
TRBV27	.	once	14	TRBJ1-4	CASKISRGYEKLFF	TGTGCCAGCAAAATCTCTCGGGGGTATGAAAAACTGTTTTTT
TRBV9	TRBD1	.	16	TRBJ2-5	CASSVGPSRGQETQYF	TGTGCCAGCAGCGTAGGCCCCTCCAGGGGGCAAGAGACCCAGTACTTC